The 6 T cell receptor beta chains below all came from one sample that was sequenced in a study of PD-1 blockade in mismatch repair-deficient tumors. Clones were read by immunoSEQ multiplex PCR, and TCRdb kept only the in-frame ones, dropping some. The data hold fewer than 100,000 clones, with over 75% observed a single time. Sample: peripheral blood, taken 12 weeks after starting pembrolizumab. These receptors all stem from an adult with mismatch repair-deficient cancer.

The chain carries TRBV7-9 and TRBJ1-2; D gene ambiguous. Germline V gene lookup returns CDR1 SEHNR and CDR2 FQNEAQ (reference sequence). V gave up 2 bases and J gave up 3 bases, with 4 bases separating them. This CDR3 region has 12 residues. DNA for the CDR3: TGTGCCAGCAGCTTACGGGACTATGGCTACACCTTC. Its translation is CASSLRDYGYTF.

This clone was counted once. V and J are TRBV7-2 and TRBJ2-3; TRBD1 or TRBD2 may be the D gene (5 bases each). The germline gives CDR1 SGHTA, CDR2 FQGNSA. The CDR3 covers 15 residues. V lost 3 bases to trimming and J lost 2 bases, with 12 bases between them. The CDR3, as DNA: TGTGCCAGCAGCTTTTGGGACCTCCTCACAGATACGCAGTATTTT. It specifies CASSFWDLLTDTQYF.

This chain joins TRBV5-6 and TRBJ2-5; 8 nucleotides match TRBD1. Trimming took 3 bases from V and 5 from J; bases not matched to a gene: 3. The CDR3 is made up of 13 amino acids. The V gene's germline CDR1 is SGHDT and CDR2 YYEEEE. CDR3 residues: CASSSRQGETQYF. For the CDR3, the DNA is TGTGCCAGCAGCTCTAGACAGGGGGAGACCCAGTACTTC.

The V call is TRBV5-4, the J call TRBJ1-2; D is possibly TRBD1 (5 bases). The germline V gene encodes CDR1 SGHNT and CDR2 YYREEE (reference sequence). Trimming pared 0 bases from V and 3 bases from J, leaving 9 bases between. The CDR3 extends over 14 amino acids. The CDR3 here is CASSLAGDHYGYTF. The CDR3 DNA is TGTGCCAGCAGCTTGGCCGGGGACCACTATGGCTACACCTTC.

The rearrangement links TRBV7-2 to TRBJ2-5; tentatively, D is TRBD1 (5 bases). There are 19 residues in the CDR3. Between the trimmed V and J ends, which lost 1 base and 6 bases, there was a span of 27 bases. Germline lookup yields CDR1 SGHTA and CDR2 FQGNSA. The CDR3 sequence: CASSLESAGHYTTRKTQYF. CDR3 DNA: TGTGCCAGCAGCTTAGAATCTGCAGGGCACTACACCACGAGAAAGACCCAGTACTTC.

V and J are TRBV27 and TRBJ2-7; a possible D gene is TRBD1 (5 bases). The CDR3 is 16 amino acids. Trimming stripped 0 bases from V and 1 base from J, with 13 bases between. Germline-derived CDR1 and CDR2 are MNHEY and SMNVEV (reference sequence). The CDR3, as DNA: TGTGCCAGCAGTTTATCTGTAGGACATACTTCCTACGAGCAGTACTTC. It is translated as CASSLSVGHTSYEQYF.